This T cell receptor (beta chain) was captured by sequencing in a study of T-cell reconstitution after alpha-beta-depleted transplantation in children. Study-wide findings and caveats: Several hundred expanded graft clones reportedly gave rise to the alpha-beta T cells present about two months after transplant.

This clonotype has more than one count but fewer than ten. What it binds is not known. V dropped 4 bases and J dropped 4; count of bases not matched to a gene: 2. Germline V gene lookup returns CDR1 WNHNN and CDR2 SYGVQD (reference sequence). There are 13 residues in the CDR3. It was with unique molecular identifiers that the TCRbeta library was prepared. MiXCR was run by TCRdb on the PCR reads, yielding one entry per CDR3 protein. The sample holds 600,000 to 800,000 distinct CDR3 sequences, around 12% seen once. The rearrangement uses TRBV10-1 and TRBJ2-3; 7 positions agree with TRBD2. The source is a girl aged 2-10 years with congenital amegakaryocytic thrombocytopenia, due to receive a stem cell transplant. The material sequenced was PBMCs, taken before TCRalphabeta/CD19-depleted stem cell transplant. CDR3 sequence (DNA): TGCGCCAGCAGTGGGGACTACGCAGATACGCAGTATTTT. Amino acid sequence: CASSGDYADTQYF.